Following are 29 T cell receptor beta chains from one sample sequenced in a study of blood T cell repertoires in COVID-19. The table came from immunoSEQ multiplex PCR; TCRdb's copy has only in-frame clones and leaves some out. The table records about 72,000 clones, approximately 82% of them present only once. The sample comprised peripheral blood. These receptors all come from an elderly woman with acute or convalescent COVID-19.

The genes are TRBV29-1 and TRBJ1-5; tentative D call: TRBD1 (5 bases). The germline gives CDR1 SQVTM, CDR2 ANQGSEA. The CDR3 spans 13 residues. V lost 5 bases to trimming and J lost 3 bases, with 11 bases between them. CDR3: CSVRGADNQPQHF. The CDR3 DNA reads TGCAGCGTTAGGGGCGCCGACAATCAGCCCCAGCATTTT.

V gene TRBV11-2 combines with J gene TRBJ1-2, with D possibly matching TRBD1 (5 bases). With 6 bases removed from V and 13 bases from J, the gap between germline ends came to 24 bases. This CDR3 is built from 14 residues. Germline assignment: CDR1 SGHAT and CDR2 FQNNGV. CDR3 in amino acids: CASRTRGGAGGSTF. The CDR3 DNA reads TGTGCCAGCAGGACAAGGGGAGGGGCAGGAGGAAGCACCTTC.

Here the CDR3 reads CASSVATGGEAYQETQYF. DNA of the CDR3: TGTGCCAGCAGCGTAGCTACAGGGGGGGAGGCGTACCAAGAGACCCAGTACTTC. This chain joins TRBV9 and TRBJ2-5; tentative D call: TRBD1 (8 bases). Trimming removed 0 bases at V and 0 bases at J, with 18 bases between. CDR3 length equals 18 residues. Germline V gives CDR1 SGDLS, CDR2 YYNGEE.

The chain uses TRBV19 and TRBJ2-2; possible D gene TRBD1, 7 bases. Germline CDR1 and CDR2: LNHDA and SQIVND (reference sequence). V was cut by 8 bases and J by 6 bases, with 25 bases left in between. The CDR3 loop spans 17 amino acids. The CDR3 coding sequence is TGTGCCAGTCGAAACTACAGGGGAGGTGCATCCGCCGGGGAGCTGTTTTTT. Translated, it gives CASRNYRGGASAGELFF.

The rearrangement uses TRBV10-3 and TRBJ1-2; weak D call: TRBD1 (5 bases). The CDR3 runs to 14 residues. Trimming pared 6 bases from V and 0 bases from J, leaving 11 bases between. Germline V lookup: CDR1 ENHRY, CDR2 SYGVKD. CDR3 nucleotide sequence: TGTGCCATCAGGGCCCAGGGCACTAACTATGGCTACACCTTC. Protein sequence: CAIRAQGTNYGYTF.

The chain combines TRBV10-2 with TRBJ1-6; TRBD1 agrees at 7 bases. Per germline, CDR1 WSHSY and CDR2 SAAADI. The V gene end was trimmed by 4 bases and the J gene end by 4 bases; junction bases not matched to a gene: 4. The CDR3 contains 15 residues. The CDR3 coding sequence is TGCGCCAGCAGTGTCGAGACAGGGTATAATTCACCCCTCCACTTT. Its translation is CASSVETGYNSPLHF.

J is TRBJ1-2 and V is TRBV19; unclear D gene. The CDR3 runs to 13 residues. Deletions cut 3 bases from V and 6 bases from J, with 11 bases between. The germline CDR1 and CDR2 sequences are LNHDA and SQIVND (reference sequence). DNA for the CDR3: TGTGCCAGTAGTATCCCCCCCTACGATGGCTACACCTTC. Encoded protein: CASSIPPYDGYTF.

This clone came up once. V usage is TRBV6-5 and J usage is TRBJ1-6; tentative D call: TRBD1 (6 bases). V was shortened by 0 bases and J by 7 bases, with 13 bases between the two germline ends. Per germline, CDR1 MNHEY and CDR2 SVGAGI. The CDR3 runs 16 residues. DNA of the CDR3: TGTGCCAGCAGTTACTCTATGGGCAGGGGAAATTCACCCCTCCACTTT. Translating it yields CASSYSMGRGNSPLHF.

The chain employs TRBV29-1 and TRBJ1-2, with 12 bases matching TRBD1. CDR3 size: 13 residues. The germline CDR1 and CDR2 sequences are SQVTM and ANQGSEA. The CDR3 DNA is TGCAGTGCCGGGACAGGGGGCGACTATGGCTACACCTTC. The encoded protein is CSAGTGGDYGYTF.

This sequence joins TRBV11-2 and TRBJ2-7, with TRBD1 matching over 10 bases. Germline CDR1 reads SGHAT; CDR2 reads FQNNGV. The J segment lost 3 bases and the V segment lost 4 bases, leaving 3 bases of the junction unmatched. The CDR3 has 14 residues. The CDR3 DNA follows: TGTGCCAGCAGCTCCGGGACAGGGGACTACGAGCAGTACTTC. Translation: CASSSGTGDYEQYF.

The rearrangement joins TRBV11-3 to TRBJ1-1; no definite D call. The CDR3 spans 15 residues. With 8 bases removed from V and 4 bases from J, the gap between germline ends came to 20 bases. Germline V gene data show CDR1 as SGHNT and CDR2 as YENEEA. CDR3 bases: TGTGCCAGCGAAGGGAGGAGGACGGGGAGCACTGAAGCTTTCTTT. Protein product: CASEGRRTGSTEAFF.

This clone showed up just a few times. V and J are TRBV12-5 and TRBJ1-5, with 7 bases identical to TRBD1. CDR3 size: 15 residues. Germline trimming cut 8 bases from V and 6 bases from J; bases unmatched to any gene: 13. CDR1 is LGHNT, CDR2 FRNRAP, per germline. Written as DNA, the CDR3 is TGTGCTAGTTCCCCACCACAGGGGTCTGGTCAGCCCCAGCATTTT. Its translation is CASSPPQGSGQPQHF. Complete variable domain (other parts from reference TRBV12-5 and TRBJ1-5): DARVTQTPRHKVTEMGQEVTMRCQPILGHNTVFWYRQTMMQGLELLAYFRNRAPLDDSGMPKDRFSAEMPDATLATLKIQPSEPRDSAVYFCASSPPQGSGQPQHFGDGTRLSIL.

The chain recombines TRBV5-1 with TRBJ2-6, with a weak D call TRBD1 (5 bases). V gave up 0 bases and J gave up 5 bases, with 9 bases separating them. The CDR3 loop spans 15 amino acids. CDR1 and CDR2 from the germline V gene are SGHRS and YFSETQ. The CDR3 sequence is CASSLVQARANVLTF. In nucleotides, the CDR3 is TGCGCCAGCAGCTTGGTACAGGCGCGGGCCAACGTCCTGACTTTC.

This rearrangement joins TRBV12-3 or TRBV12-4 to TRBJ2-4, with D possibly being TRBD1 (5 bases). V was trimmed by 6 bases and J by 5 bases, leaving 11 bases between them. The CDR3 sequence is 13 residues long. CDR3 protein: CASSSGQQNIQYF. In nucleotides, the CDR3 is TGTGCCAGCAGCTCAGGACAACAAAACATTCAGTACTTC.

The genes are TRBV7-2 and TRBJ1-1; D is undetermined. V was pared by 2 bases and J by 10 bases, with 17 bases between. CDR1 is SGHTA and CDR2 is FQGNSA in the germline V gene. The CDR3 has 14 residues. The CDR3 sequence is CASSLNGVMNGAFF. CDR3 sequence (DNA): TGTGCCAGCAGCTTAAATGGTGTGATGAACGGAGCTTTCTTT.

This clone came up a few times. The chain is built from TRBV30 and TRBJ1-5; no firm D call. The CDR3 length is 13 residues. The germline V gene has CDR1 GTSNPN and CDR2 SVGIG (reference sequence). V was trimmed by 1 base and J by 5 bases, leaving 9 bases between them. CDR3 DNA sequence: TGTGCCTGGAGTGAAACGGACTATCAGCCCCAGCATTTT. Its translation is CAWSETDYQPQHF.

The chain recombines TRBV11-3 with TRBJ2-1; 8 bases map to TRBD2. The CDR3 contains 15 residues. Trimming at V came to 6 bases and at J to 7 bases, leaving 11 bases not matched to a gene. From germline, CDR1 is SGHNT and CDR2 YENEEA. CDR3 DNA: TGTGCCAGCAGTGTGGCGGGAGGACCGCAGAATGAGCAGTTCTTC. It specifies CASSVAGGPQNEQFF.

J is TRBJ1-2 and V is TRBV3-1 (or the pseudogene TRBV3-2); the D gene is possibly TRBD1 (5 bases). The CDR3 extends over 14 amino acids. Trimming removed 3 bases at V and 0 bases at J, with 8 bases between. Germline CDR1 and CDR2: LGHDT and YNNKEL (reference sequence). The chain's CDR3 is CASSHRATNYGYTF. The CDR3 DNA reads TGTGCCAGCAGCCACAGGGCCACTAACTATGGCTACACCTTC.

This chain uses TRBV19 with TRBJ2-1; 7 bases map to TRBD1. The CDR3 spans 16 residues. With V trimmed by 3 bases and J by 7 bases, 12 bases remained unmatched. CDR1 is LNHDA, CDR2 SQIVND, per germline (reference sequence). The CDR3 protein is CASSMSGKGARNEQFF. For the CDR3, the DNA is TGTGCCAGTAGTATGAGTGGCAAGGGGGCGCGGAATGAGCAGTTCTTC.

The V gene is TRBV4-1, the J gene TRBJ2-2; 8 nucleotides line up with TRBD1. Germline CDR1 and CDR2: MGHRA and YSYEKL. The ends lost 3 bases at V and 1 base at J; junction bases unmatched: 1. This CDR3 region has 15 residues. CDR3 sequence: CASSQGQVNTGELFF. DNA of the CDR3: TGCGCCAGCAGCCAGGGACAGGTGAACACCGGGGAGCTGTTTTTT.

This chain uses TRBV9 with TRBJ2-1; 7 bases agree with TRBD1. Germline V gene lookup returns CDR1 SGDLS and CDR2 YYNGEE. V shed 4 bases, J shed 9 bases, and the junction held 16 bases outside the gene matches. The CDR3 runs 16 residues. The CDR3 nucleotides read TGTGCCAGCAGCATGGGGACAGCCAATCCCTCCGGTGAGCAGTTCTTC. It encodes CASSMGTANPSGEQFF.

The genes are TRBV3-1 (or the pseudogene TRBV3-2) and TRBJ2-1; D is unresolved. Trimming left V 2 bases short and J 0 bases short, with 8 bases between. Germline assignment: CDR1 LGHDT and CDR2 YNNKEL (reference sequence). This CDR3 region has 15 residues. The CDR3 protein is CASSQSPHSYNEQFF. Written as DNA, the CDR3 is TGTGCCAGCAGCCAAAGCCCTCACTCCTACAATGAGCAGTTCTTC.

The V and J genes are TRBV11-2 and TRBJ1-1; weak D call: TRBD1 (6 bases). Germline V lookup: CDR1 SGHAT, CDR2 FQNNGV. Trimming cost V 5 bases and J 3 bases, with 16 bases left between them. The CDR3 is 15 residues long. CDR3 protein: CASSAQTGLYTEAFF. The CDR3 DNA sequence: TGTGCCAGCAGCGCCCAAACAGGGTTGTACACTGAAGCTTTCTTT.

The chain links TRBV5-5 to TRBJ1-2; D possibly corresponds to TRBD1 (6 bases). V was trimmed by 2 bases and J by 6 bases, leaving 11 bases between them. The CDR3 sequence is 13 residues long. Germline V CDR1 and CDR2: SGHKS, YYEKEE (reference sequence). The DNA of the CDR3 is TGTGCCAGCAGCTTTGCCGGGACAAATGGCTACACCTTC. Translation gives CASSFAGTNGYTF.

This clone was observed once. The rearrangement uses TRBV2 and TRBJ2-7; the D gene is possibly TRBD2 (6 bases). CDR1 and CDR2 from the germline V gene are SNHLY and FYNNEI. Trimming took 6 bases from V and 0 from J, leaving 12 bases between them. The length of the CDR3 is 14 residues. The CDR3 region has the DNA TGTGCCAGCAGGTACCGGGACTCCTCCTACGAGCAGTACTTC. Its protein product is CASRYRDSSYEQYF.

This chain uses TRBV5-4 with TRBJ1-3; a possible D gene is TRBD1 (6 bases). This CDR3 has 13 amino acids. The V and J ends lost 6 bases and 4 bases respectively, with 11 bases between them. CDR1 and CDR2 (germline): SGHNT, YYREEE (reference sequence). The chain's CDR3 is CASTLQGGNTIYF. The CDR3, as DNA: TGTGCCAGCACCTTACAGGGAGGAAACACCATATATTTT.

The CDR3 here is CASSPGTGSYNEQFF. For the CDR3, the DNA is TGTGCCAGCAGCCCCGGGACAGGCTCCTACAATGAGCAGTTCTTC. The chain is built from TRBV11-3 and TRBJ2-1; 8 bases are a match to TRBD1. J gave up 0 bases and V 5 bases, and 3 bases lay outside the gene matches. This CDR3 is 15 amino acids long. Looked up from germline, CDR1 is SGHNT and CDR2 is YENEEA.

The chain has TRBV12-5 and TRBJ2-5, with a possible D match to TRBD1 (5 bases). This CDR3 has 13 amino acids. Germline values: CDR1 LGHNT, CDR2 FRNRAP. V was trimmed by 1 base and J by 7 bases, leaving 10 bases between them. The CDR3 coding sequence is TGTGCTAGTGGTTTGGAGGGGCTGGGGACCCAGTACTTC. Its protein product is CASGLEGLGTQYF.

CDR3 sequence reads: CAWSLMRDTEAFF. CDR3 DNA sequence: TGTGCCTGGAGTTTAATGAGGGACACTGAAGCTTTCTTT. This sequence joins TRBV30 and TRBJ1-1; D not certain. The CDR3 sequence is 13 residues long. With 2 bases removed from V and 3 bases from J, the gap between germline ends came to 10 bases. Germline CDR1 reads GTSNPN; CDR2 reads SVGIG (reference sequence).